The rows below give T cell receptor beta chains drawn from one sample of a study of blood T cells in healthy people across ages. TCRdb independently ran MiXCR on the 5' RACE reads; one entry per CDR3 protein. Seen here are about 760,000 distinct CDR3 sequences, approximately 25% observed once, and the top ten hold 9% to 9.5%. The same specimen was also included in a second study, on T cells of mothers and their children.

Specimen: blood. These receptors all stem from a boy aged 5 to 17 in good health. Each CDR3 is given with its conserved first and last residue. The size of a clone is reported for some rows only, either as once, few or many, or as a class for expanded clones.

J gene,V gene,clone size,CDR3 protein
TRBJ2-5,TRBV7-9,-,CASRPPSGKVYQETQYF
TRBJ2-3,TRBV20-1,-,CSASIDTQYF
TRBJ1-1,TRBV20-1,-,CSATAGNTEAFF
TRBJ2-3,TRBV5-1,-,CASSLVPGDDTQYF
TRBJ2-5,TRBV4-2,few,CASSQEGAGVPETQYF
TRBJ1-4,TRBV4-3,many,CASSPGVGTGNLGTNEKLFF
TRBJ2-7,TRBV20-1,-,CSASLAGISYEQYF
TRBJ1-1,TRBV7-7,few,CASSLARGAEAFF
TRBJ1-4,TRBV15,few,CATSQTVRGNEKLFF
TRBJ1-2,TRBV11-2,few,CASSPELGPGYTF
TRBJ1-6,TRBV27,-,CASSLGGTSSPLHF
TRBJ2-5,TRBV18,-,CASSREVAPGTQYF
TRBJ2-5,TRBV20-1,few,CSALPDPARAFQETQYF
TRBJ1-2,TRBV12-3/TRBV12-4,few,CASSLQGARNGYTF
TRBJ2-2,TRBV5-1,-,CASSTGDHTGELFF
TRBJ2-2,TRBV11-3,-,CASSPGQSTGELFF
TRBJ2-1,TRBV13,few,CASSWNRGAGQLIYNEQFF
TRBJ1-5,TRBV24-1,few,CATSARRNTPQHF
TRBJ1-1,TRBV5-1,few,CASSLPQNTEAFF
TRBJ2-5,TRBV28,-,CASSWDSPQEAQYF
TRBJ2-7,TRBV5-1,few,CASSLGGLADYEQYF
TRBJ1-2,TRBV9,-,CASSANSQGVYYGYTF
TRBJ1-1,TRBV29-1,few,CSLQPEVGGITEAFF